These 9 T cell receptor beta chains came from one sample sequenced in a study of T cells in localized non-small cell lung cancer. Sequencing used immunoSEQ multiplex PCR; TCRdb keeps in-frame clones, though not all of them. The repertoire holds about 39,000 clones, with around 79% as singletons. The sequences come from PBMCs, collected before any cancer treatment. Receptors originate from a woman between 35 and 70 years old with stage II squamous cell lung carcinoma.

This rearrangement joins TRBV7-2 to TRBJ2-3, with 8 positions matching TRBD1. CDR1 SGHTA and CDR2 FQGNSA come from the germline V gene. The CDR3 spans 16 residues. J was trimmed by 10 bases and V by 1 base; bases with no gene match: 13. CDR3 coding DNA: TGTGCCAGCAGCTTAGAATGGGACAGGAGTCCTCGAGCGCAGTATTTT. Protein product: CASSLEWDRSPRAQYF.

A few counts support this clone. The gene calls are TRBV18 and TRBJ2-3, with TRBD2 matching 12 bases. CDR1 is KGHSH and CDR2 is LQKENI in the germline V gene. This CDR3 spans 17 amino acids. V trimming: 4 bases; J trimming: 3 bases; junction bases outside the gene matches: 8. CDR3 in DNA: TGTGCCAGCTCACAAACGAAGACTAGCGGGAGTACAGATACGCAGTATTTT. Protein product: CASSQTKTSGSTDTQYF.

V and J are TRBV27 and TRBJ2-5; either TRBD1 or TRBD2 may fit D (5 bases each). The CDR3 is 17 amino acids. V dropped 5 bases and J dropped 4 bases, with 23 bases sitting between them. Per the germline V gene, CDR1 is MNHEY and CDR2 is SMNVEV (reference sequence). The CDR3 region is CASSPDWDGTRRETQYF. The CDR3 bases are TGTGCCAGCAGTCCAGACTGGGACGGGACCAGGAGAGAGACCCAGTACTTC.

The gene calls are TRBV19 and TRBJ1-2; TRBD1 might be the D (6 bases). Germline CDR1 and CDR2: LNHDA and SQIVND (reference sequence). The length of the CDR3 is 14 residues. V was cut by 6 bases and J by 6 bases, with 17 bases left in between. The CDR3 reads CASSRRGGANGYTF. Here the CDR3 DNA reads TGTGCCAGTAGCCGACGGGGGGGGGCGAATGGCTACACCTTC.

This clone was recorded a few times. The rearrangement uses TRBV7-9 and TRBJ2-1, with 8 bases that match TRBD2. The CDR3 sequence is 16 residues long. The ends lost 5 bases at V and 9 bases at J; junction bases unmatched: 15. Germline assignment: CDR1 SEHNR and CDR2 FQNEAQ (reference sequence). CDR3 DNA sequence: TGTGCCAGCAGCCAACAAGCCGGGACTAGTACCGGTGAGCAGTTCTTC. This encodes CASSQQAGTSTGEQFF.

CDR3 residues: CARPDSYEQYF. The CDR3 DNA reads TGTGCCAGACCAGACAGCTACGAGCAGTACTTC. This chain joins TRBV19 and TRBJ2-7; a possible D gene is TRBD1 (5 bases). Deletions cut 9 bases from V and 3 bases from J, with 9 bases between. Germline V gene data show CDR1 as LNHDA and CDR2 as SQIVND (reference sequence). The CDR3 totals 11 residues.

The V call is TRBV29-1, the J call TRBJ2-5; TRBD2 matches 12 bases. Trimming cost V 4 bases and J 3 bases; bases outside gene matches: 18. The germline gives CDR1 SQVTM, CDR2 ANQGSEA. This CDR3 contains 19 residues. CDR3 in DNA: TGCAGCGTTGTTCAGGGGTATCGCACTAGCGGGGGGCGGGAAGAGACCCAGTACTTC. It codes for CSVVQGYRTSGGREETQYF.

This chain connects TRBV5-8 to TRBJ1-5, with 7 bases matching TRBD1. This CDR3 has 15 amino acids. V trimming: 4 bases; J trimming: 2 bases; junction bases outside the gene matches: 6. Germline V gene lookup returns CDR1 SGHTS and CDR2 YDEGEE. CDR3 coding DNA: TGTGCCAGCAGCCGTCACAGGGGAGGCAATCAGCCCCAGCATTTT. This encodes CASSRHRGGNQPQHF.

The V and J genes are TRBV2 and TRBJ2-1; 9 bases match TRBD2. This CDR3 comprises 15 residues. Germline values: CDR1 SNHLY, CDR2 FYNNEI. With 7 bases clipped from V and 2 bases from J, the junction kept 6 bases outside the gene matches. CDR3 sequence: CASTRAGGAYNEQFF. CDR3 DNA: TGTGCCAGCACCCGAGCGGGGGGAGCCTACAATGAGCAGTTCTTC.